The clone carrying this TCR beta chain was counted between two and nine times. V was trimmed by 4 bases and J by 3 bases, leaving 18 bases between them. The CDR3 is made up of 16 amino acids. Per germline, CDR1 SGHRS and CDR2 YFSETQ. One entry per CDR3 protein, called by TCRdb with MiXCR from the 5' RACE reads. The sample has 100,000 to 150,000 distinct CDR3 sequences, 6% to 8% seen once. These data are taken from a study of T cells after yellow fever vaccination. The chain carries TRBV5-1 and TRBJ2-3; D tentatively fits TRBD1 or TRBD2 (6 bases each). This sample comprised CD4+ T cells sorted from PBMCs, obtained 10 to 11 days after the first yellow fever vaccination. The sequence derives from a man younger than 35 who received the YFV17D yellow fever vaccine. In DNA, the CDR3 is TGCGCCAGCAGCCCTACGGGACATGGAGGGACAGATACGCAGTATTTT. Protein: CASSPTGHGGTDTQYF.